Each of the 17 T cell receptor beta chains below was sequenced from the same sample in a study of T cell responses to AZD1222 COVID-19 vaccine. TCRdb's table, derived via immunoSEQ multiplex PCR, lists solely in-frame clones and lacks some. This table has about 110,000 clones, 92% appearing once. The material sequenced was peripheral blood, taken 28 days after the second AZD1222 dose. These receptors were taken from an adult who received the AZD1222 COVID-19 vaccine.

This clone was counted a few times. V gene TRBV9 combines with J gene TRBJ1-3; perhaps TRBD1 as D (5 bases). Trimming stripped 0 bases from V and 4 bases from J, with 11 bases between. Per the germline V gene, CDR1 is SGDLS and CDR2 is YYNGEE. The CDR3 spans 15 residues. The CDR3 DNA follows: TGTGCCAGCAGCGTAGACGGGGGAGAGGGAAACACCATATATTTT. Amino acid sequence: CASSVDGGEGNTIYF.

The V call is TRBV12-3 or TRBV12-4, the J call TRBJ1-1; D ambiguous. The CDR3 totals 13 residues. Trimming took off 3 bases at V and 1 base at J, with 6 bases between the two ends. The CDR3: CASSFSGNTEAFF. Here the CDR3 DNA reads TGTGCCAGCAGTTTCTCAGGGAACACTGAAGCTTTCTTT.

This chain links TRBV19 with TRBJ1-3; D ambiguous. This CDR3 contains 15 residues. V was shortened by 6 bases and J by 0 bases, with 12 bases between the two germline ends. CDR1 is LNHDA and CDR2 is SQIVND in the germline V gene (reference sequence). This CDR3 reads CASRNLDISGNTIYF. In DNA form, the CDR3 reads TGTGCCAGTAGGAACTTAGATATCTCTGGAAACACCATATATTTT.

The chain carries TRBV2 and TRBJ2-5; D gene unclear. This CDR3 is 13 amino acids long. Trimming pared 4 bases from V and 2 bases from J, leaving 8 bases between. Looked up from germline, CDR1 is SNHLY and CDR2 is FYNNEI. CDR3 in DNA: TGTGCCAGCAGTGTTGCCAGGCAAGAGACCCAGTACTTC. Protein sequence: CASSVARQETQYF.

The chain uses TRBV5-8 and TRBJ2-1, with 7 nucleotides matching TRBD1. V was clipped by 4 bases and J by 13 bases; unmatched bases: 5. The germline CDR1 and CDR2 sequences are SGHTS and YDEGEE. The CDR3 sequence is 11 residues long. CDR3 loop: CASSPRDRQFF. CDR3 DNA: TGTGCCAGCAGCCCCCGGGACAGACAGTTCTTC.

The V and J genes are TRBV6-2 or TRBV6-3 and TRBJ2-5; 9 bases match TRBD1. After removal of 4 bases from V and 1 base from J, the junction contained 13 bases not matched to a gene. The CDR3 covers 18 residues. Germline CDR1 and CDR2: MNHEY and SVGEGT. CDR3 coding DNA: TGTGCCAGCAGTTGGGACAGGGTGGGAAGTGGGGGCCAAGAGACCCAGTACTTC. Translating it yields CASSWDRVGSGGQETQYF.

The chain uses TRBV25-1 and TRBJ1-5, with D possibly TRBD1 on 6 matching bases. The germline gives CDR1 MGHDK, CDR2 SYGVNS. Deletions cut 3 bases from V and 1 base from J, with 13 bases between. The CDR3 totals 16 residues. In DNA form, the CDR3 reads TGTGCCAGCAGTGAGAGCAGGGGATCCAGCAATCAGCCCCAGCATTTT. It codes for CASSESRGSSNQPQHF.

Only one count was recorded for this clone. The rearrangement links TRBV6-5 to TRBJ2-2; a weak D match, TRBD2 (5 bases). Per germline, CDR1 MNHEY and CDR2 SVGAGI. V was pared by 0 bases and J by 4 bases, with 12 bases between. CDR3 length: 16 residues. The CDR3 sequence: CASSYSSMGVTGELFF. The CDR3 region has the DNA TGTGCCAGCAGTTACTCGAGTATGGGAGTCACCGGGGAGCTGTTTTTT.

V gene TRBV24-1 combines with J gene TRBJ1-1; the match to TRBD1 covers 7 bases. The CDR3 is made up of 11 amino acids. V gave up 6 bases and J gave up 6 bases; unmatched junction bases: 0. Germline assignment: CDR1 KGHDR and CDR2 SFDVKD. This CDR3 is CATSQGAEAFF. CDR3 nucleotide sequence: TGTGCCACCAGTCAGGGGGCTGAAGCTTTCTTT.

The chain carries TRBV19 and TRBJ1-1; 11 nucleotides line up with TRBD1. J was trimmed by 2 bases and V by 4 bases; bases with no gene match: 3. In germline, CDR1 is LNHDA, CDR2 SQIVND (reference sequence). This CDR3 contains 15 residues. CDR3 sequence reads: CASSTDRGRNTEAFF. For the CDR3, the DNA is TGTGCCAGTAGTACGGACAGGGGGCGAAACACTGAAGCTTTCTTT. Supplemented by reference TRBV19 and TRBJ1-1, the full variable domain reads DGGITQSPKYLFRKEGQNVTLSCEQNLNHDAMYWYRQDPGQGLRLIYYSQIVNDFQKGDIAEGYSVSREKKESFPLTVTSAQKNPTAFYLCASSTDRGRNTEAFFGQGTRLTVV.

This clone is a singleton in its sample. CDR3 DNA sequence: TGTGCCAGTAGTATACGGCTGGAAAAAAACATTCAGTACTTC. The encoded protein is CASSIRLEKNIQYF. The gene calls are TRBV19 and TRBJ2-4; D ambiguous. With 2 bases removed from V and 4 bases from J, the gap between germline ends came to 9 bases. Germline loops: CDR1 LNHDA, CDR2 SQIVND (reference sequence). The CDR3 loop spans 14 amino acids.

CDR3 residues: CASSPDRGPQPQHF. CDR3 coding DNA: TGTGCCAGCAGTCCAGACAGGGGGCCTCAGCCCCAGCATTTT. V gene TRBV6-5 combines with J gene TRBJ1-5, with 10 positions matching TRBD1. V lost 5 bases, J lost 6 bases, and 4 bases stayed unmatched. This CDR3 region has 14 residues. From germline, CDR1 is MNHEY and CDR2 SVGAGI.

This chain connects TRBV5-8 to TRBJ2-2; D unclear. Looked up from germline, CDR1 is SGHTS and CDR2 is YDEGEE. The V and J ends lost 2 bases and 6 bases respectively, with 14 bases between them. CDR3 size: 15 residues. CDR3 sequence reads: CASSFGLGPAGELFF. CDR3 DNA: TGTGCCAGCAGCTTTGGGTTGGGTCCGGCCGGGGAGCTGTTTTTT.

The chain employs TRBV12-5 and TRBJ1-4; possible D gene TRBD1, 5 bases. CDR1 and CDR2 from the germline V gene are LGHNT and FRNRAP. This CDR3 has 14 residues. Trimming shortened V by 5 bases and J by 0 bases, and 7 bases separated the two germline ends. CDR3 amino acids: CASGRTTTNEKLFF. CDR3 bases: TGTGCTAGTGGTCGGACAACAACTAATGAAAAACTGTTTTTT.

This sequence joins TRBV7-9 and TRBJ1-1; the D gene is possibly TRBD1 (5 bases). V was pared by 4 bases and J by 4 bases, with 13 bases between. Germline CDR1 SEHNR, CDR2 FQNEAQ (reference sequence). The CDR3 loop spans 14 amino acids. This chain's CDR3 is CASSSEGVSTEAFF. The CDR3 region has the DNA TGTGCCAGCAGCTCCGAAGGGGTTAGCACTGAAGCTTTCTTT.

The rearrangement links TRBV7-8 to TRBJ1-5; perhaps TRBD1 as D (6 bases). The germline V and J ends were trimmed by 0 bases and 5 bases, with 20 bases remaining between them. This CDR3 spans 18 amino acids. The germline CDR1 and CDR2 sequences are SGHVS and FQNEAQ. The CDR3 region has the DNA TGTGCCAGCAGCTTAGCGATTTTGACAGGAGTCCTATATCAGCCCCAGCATTTT. The encoded protein is CASSLAILTGVLYQPQHF.

This chain joins TRBV18 and TRBJ2-5; 9 positions match TRBD1. The CDR3 has 14 residues. The germline V gene encodes CDR1 KGHSH and CDR2 LQKENI. Losses at the gene ends were 1 base for V and 4 bases for J; bases not matched to a gene: 1. DNA of the CDR3: TGTGCCAGCTCACCACAGGACAGGGGAGAGACCCAGTACTTC. It is translated as CASSPQDRGETQYF. Together with reference TRBV18 and TRBJ2-5, the CDR3 gives the full variable domain: NAGVMQNPRHLVRRRGQEARLRCSPMKGHSHVYWYRQLPEEGLKFMVYLQKENIIDESGMPKERFSAEFPKEGPSILRIQQVVRGDSAAYFCASSPQDRGETQYFGPGTRLLVL.